This T cell receptor (beta chain) emerged from a study of identical twins. MiXCR, run by TCRdb on the 5' RACE reads, gives a single entry per CDR3 protein. The data show under 250,000 distinct CDR3 sequences, approximately 9% seen once. This clonotype was seen a single time. CDR3 size: 14 residues. Germline CDR1 is LGHNA and CDR2 is YSLEER. The V gene lost 3 bases and the J gene lost 5 bases, with 10 bases spanning the gap. The chain recombines TRBV4-3 with TRBJ1-4; D is perhaps TRBD1 (6 bases). This sequence was found in a young woman in good health. Sequenced input: memory (CD45RO+) T cells sorted from blood. CDR3 amino acids: CASSQSTGNEKLFF. Here the CDR3 DNA reads TGCGCCAGCAGCCAGAGTACAGGGAATGAAAAACTGTTTTTT.